The next 9 T cell receptor beta chains were all read from a single sample in a study of post-analysis software for immune sequencing data. Antigens of these TCRs are unknown. Carried by the TCR beta cDNA libraries were unique molecular identifiers. TCRdb analysed the PCR reads with MiXCR anew, one entry per CDR3 protein. The sample contains approximately 400,000 distinct CDR3 sequences, roughly 35% of which appear only once. Study conclusions and caveats: Patients carried 5 or 6 TRBV segments more frequently than controls did, and TRBV5-6, TRBV5-1 and TRBV20-1 were among them.

Sequencing input: blood. The receptor source for this set is a girl aged 10-17 years with multiple sclerosis.

As concerns this clonotype: One end of the junction fails to match germline, which may point to a read error. The chain links TRBV5-1 to TRBJ2-6; weak D call: TRBD1 (5 bases). Germline CDR1 is SGHRS and CDR2 is YFSETQ. This CDR3 spans 15 amino acids. The chain's CDR3 is CASSLGKSGANVPTF. DNA for the CDR3: TGCGCCAGCAGCTTGGGAAAGTCTGGGGCCAACGTCCCGACTTTC.

The chain carries TRBV5-1 and TRBJ2-5; TRBD2 aligns across 7 bases. The CDR3 is made up of 13 amino acids. CDR1 SGHRS and CDR2 YFSETQ come from the germline V gene. Germline trimming cut 5 bases from V and 0 bases from J; bases unmatched to any gene: 1. The CDR3 bases are TGCGCCAGCAGGGGAGGGGACCAAGAGACCCAGTACTTC. It specifies CASRGGDQETQYF.

V gene TRBV6-5 combines with J gene TRBJ1-1; D gene unclear. This CDR3 contains 13 residues. Germline CDR1 reads MNHEY; CDR2 reads SVGAGI. V lost 0 bases to trimming and J lost 7 bases, with 9 bases between them. Here the CDR3 reads CASSYSYWDEAFF. The CDR3 DNA reads TGTGCCAGCAGTTACTCGTATTGGGATGAAGCTTTCTTT.

This clonotype was counted between two and nine times. This sequence joins TRBV5-6 and TRBJ2-1, with D hard to call. Trimming took 2 bases from V and 7 from J, leaving 13 bases between them. The CDR3 is 14 residues long. The germline gives CDR1 SGHDT, CDR2 YYEEEE. Here the CDR3 DNA reads TGTGCCAGCAGCTTCGGTTCAGGTGAGAATGAGCAGTTCTTC. Amino acids: CASSFGSGENEQFF. Supplemented by reference TRBV5-6 and TRBJ2-1, the full variable domain reads DAGVTQSPTHLIKTRGQQVTLRCSPKSGHDTVSWYQQALGQGPQFIFQYYEEEERQRGNFPDRFSGHQFPNYSSELNVNALLLGDSALYLCASSFGSGENEQFFGPGTRLTVL.

This chain links TRBV7-3 with TRBJ1-1; possibly TRBD1 for D (5 bases). CDR1 SGHTA and CDR2 FQGTGA come from the germline V gene. This CDR3 comprises 16 residues. V was trimmed by 6 bases and J by 1 base, leaving 18 bases between them. CDR3 region: CASSFGLGTPNTEAFF. CDR3 bases: TGTGCCAGCAGTTTCGGCCTAGGGACGCCGAACACTGAAGCTTTCTTT. The full variable domain, its missing parts supplied by reference TRBV7-3 and TRBJ1-1, is GAGVSQTPSNKVTEKGKYVELRCDPISGHTALYWYRQSLGQGPEFLIYFQGTGAADDSGLPNDRFFAVRPEGSVSTLKIQRTERGDSAVYLCASSFGLGTPNTEAFFGQGTRLTVV.

This chain joins TRBV27 and TRBJ2-1; 8 bases fit TRBD2. Germline-derived CDR1 and CDR2 are MNHEY and SMNVEV (reference sequence). The CDR3 sequence is 14 residues long. V was pared by 3 bases and J by 4 bases, with 2 bases of the junction left unmatched. The CDR3 spells CASSFSGEYNEQFF. The DNA of the CDR3 is TGTGCCAGCAGTTTTAGCGGGGAGTACAATGAGCAGTTCTTC.

This clonotype was picked up a small number of times. The chain uses TRBV5-1 and TRBJ1-5, with 7 bases lining up with TRBD1. The V segment lost 5 bases and the J segment 4 bases; nucleotides outside the gene matches: 9. CDR1 is SGHRS and CDR2 is YFSETQ in the germline V gene. The length of the CDR3 is 15 residues. The CDR3 sequence is CASSRDGQENQPQHF. The CDR3 region has the DNA TGCGCCAGCAGTCGCGACGGACAGGAGAATCAGCCCCAGCATTTT. The full variable domain, with the rest looked up from reference TRBV5-1 and TRBJ1-5, is KAGVTQTPRYLIKTRGQQVTLSCSPISGHRSVSWYQQTPGQGLQFLFEYFSETQRNKGNFPGRFSGRQFSNSRSEMNVSTLELGDSALYLCASSRDGQENQPQHFGDGTRLSIL.

Remarks on this clonotype: Germline and junction disagree at one end, which may indicate a read error. The chain links TRBV5-1 to TRBJ2-6; the D gene is possibly TRBD1 (5 bases). The CDR3 spans 15 residues. Germline V lookup: CDR1 SGHRS, CDR2 YFSETQ. The CDR3 loop reads CASSLEGAGADVLTF. The CDR3 DNA reads TGCGCCAGCAGCTTGGAAGGGGCTGGGGCCGACGTCCTGACTTTC.

This clonotype was seen repeatedly, ten times or more. The gene calls are TRBV27 and TRBJ2-1; no reliable D call. The V end was cut by 5 bases, the J end by 3 bases, with 5 bases between. CDR3 length: 12 residues. From germline, CDR1 is MNHEY and CDR2 SMNVEV (reference sequence). CDR3 DNA: TGTGCCAGCAGTACTTACTACAATGAGCAGTTCTTC. This gives the protein CASSTYYNEQFF.